This T cell receptor (beta chain) appears in the sequencing data of a study of blood T cell repertoires in COVID-19. At the level of the study: From the United States, Italy and Spain came samples of acute and convalescent COVID-19.

Sequencing used immunoSEQ multiplex PCR; TCRdb keeps in-frame clones, though not all of them. The sample lists fewer than 90,000 clones, approximately 90% occurring once. The germline gives CDR1 SGDLS, CDR2 YYNGEE. The CDR3 is 15 amino acids. The V and J ends lost 0 bases and 3 bases respectively, with 12 bases between them. The specimen sequenced was peripheral blood. This sequence was found in a woman of 80 years or more with active COVID-19. The chain employs TRBV9 and TRBJ1-2, with TRBD1 as a possible D gene (5 bases). CDR3 bases: TGTGCCAGCAGCGTAGAGGGGCGGGGTCACTATGGCTACACCTTC. Amino acids: CASSVEGRGHYGYTF.